The clone carrying this T cell receptor (beta chain) came up a few times. This CDR3 region has 12 residues. Trimming removed 4 bases from V and 9 bases from J, with 13 bases in between. Bulk CD8+ and CD4+ cells came from magnetic negative isolation; CD8+ TEMRA by FACS. These data come from a study of CD8 T cells in Susac syndrome. Random hexamers primed reverse transcription of roughly 0.45 to 1 ug RNA. Across 54 Vbeta and 13 Jbeta, immunoSEQ multiplex PCR amplified TCR beta CDR3. In TCRdb, the immunoSEQ multiplex PCR reads were re-called with MiXCR into one record per CDR3 protein. This sample has approximately 190,000 distinct CDR3 sequences, with more than 85% found just once.

The chain has TRBV12-3 or TRBV12-4 and TRBJ2-7; tentatively, D is TRBD2 (5 bases). The clonotype comes from a human donor with Susac syndrome. The specimen sequenced was CD8+ T cells from PBMCs. The DNA for the CDR3 is TGTGCCAGCAGTTCGACCTGGGCGGGGCAGTACTTC. It encodes CASSSTWAGQYF.